The rows below give T cell receptor beta chains drawn from one sample of a study of vaccination effects on CD4 cells after COVID-19. Their cognate antigens are unknown. TCRdb's table, derived via immunoSEQ multiplex PCR, lists solely in-frame clones and lacks some. This sample has more than 20,000 clones, with around 79% found just once. The source material was CD4+ T cells from PBMCs cultured with HCoV-NL63 spike peptides, sampled before COVID-19 vaccination. The receptors stem from a human donor who received a COVID-19 vaccine. The conserved cysteine and the conserved F or W are not part of the CDR3 here. Only some rows state a clone size, as once, few, many or a class for expanded clones.

CDR3: ASSLGTAFTNYGYT
J: TRBJ1-2
size: once
V: TRBV5-6

CDR3: ASSEDRGQPQH
J: TRBJ1-5
size: few
V: TRBV6-1

CDR3: SVEDLETQY
J: TRBJ2-5
size: NA
V: TRBV29-1

CDR3: ASSTDSGNGAEQF
J: TRBJ2-1
size: NA
V: TRBV5-4

CDR3: ASSFGTGSQETQY
J: TRBJ2-5
size: NA
V: TRBV5-4

CDR3: ASSLTGREAYEQY
J: TRBJ2-7
size: NA
V: TRBV7-2

CDR3: ASSPQPLAGGRSGANVLT
J: TRBJ2-6
size: once
V: TRBV13

CDR3: ASSHQDNQPQH
J: TRBJ1-5
size: NA
V: TRBV3-1/TRBV3-2

CDR3: ASSILETGTTDTQY
J: TRBJ2-3
size: NA
V: TRBV5-1

CDR3: ASSQDSRGFNYGYT
J: TRBJ1-2
size: once
V: TRBV4-2

CDR3: ASSFYGKNIQY
J: TRBJ2-4
size: NA
V: TRBV28

CDR3: ASSPGLGFTDTQY
J: TRBJ2-3
size: once
V: TRBV7-2

CDR3: ASSPSGSYEQY
J: TRBJ2-7
size: NA
V: TRBV27

CDR3: ASSPDRGGPYGYT
J: TRBJ1-2
size: NA
V: TRBV5-6

CDR3: ASSPRTGREAEQF
J: TRBJ2-1
size: once
V: TRBV5-1

CDR3: ASSPGTSEPETQY
J: TRBJ2-5
size: NA
V: TRBV6-2/TRBV6-3